Shown below are 22 T cell receptor beta chains from a single sample sequenced in a study of Graves' ophthalmopathy and Graves' hyperthyroidism. Investigators amplified TCR beta CDR3 regions from RNA transcripts. HTBI-primed RT-PCR formed the first round, and a multiplex PCR formed the second. TCRdb itself ran the multiplex PCR reads through MiXCR, one entry per CDR3 protein. The sample yields some 1.1 million distinct CDR3 sequences, about 36% seen once. Sequenced material: peripheral blood or thyroid tissue (not recorded which). These receptors all come from an adult man with Graves' hyperthyroidism.

This clonotype was seen ten or more times. The V and J genes are TRBV7-2 and TRBJ2-5; D is uncertain. CDR3 size: 13 residues. The V end lost 5 bases, the J end lost 2 bases, and 9 bases lay between the germline ends. Per germline, CDR1 SGHTA and CDR2 FQGNSA. The CDR3 here is CASSIQLQETQYF. CDR3 sequence (DNA): TGTGCCAGCAGCATCCAACTACAAGAGACCCAGTACTTC.

The sample holds a few counts of this clonotype. This chain uses TRBV5-1 with TRBJ2-7; 13 bases line up with TRBD2. Trimming removed 3 bases from V and 5 bases from J; junction bases left unmatched: 5. Germline assignment: CDR1 SGHRS and CDR2 YFSETQ. This CDR3 comprises 15 residues. The CDR3 sequence: CASSSGTSGNNEQYF. CDR3 nucleotides: TGCGCCAGCAGCTCCGGGACTAGCGGGAATAACGAGCAGTACTTC.

This clonotype has more than one count but fewer than ten. The chain carries TRBV24-1 and TRBJ2-2, with TRBD2 as a possible D gene (6 bases). Per germline, CDR1 KGHDR and CDR2 SFDVKD. The V end lost 5 bases, the J end lost 3 bases, and 9 bases lay between the germline ends. CDR3 length equals 14 residues. The CDR3 nucleotides are TGTGCCACCAGTGGAGGGGAGGACACCGGGGAGCTGTTTTTT. It specifies CATSGGEDTGELFF.

This clonotype was counted a few times. The chain employs TRBV2 and TRBJ2-3; D remains unclear. Trimming removed 7 bases at V and 3 bases at J, with 5 bases between. This CDR3 has 11 amino acids. The germline V gene has CDR1 SNHLY and CDR2 FYNNEI. The CDR3 sequence: CASKATDTQYF. DNA for the CDR3: TGTGCCAGCAAGGCTACAGATACGCAGTATTTT.

A note on this clonotype: The germline gene is not matched at one end of the junction; a read error may be the cause. The gene calls are TRBV7-2 and TRBJ2-2; D perhaps matches TRBD2 (7 bases). CDR1 and CDR2 from the germline V gene are SGHTA and FQGNSA. The CDR3 totals 16 residues. The CDR3 coding sequence is TGTGCCAGCAGCCTCCTAGGGGGGGCGAACAGCGGGGAGCTGTTTTTT. Translated, it gives CASSLLGGANSGELFF.

Regarding this clonotype: This sequence may be a read error, since a much larger clone differs from it by one base. The CDR3, as DNA: TGCGCCAGCAGCACCGGGACAACGAATGAAAAACTGCTTTTT. Translation: CASSTGTTNEKLLF. The V and J genes are TRBV5-1 and TRBJ1-4, with D possibly being TRBD1 (6 bases). The length of the CDR3 is 14 residues. The V gene's germline CDR1 is SGHRS and CDR2 YFSETQ.

The sample holds many counts of this clonotype. V is TRBV7-2 and J is TRBJ1-4; D call uncertain. The germline V gene has CDR1 SGHTA and CDR2 FQGNSA. The V end lost 5 bases, the J end lost 3 bases, and 7 bases lay between the germline ends. The CDR3 has 13 amino acids. The CDR3 loop reads CASSPYANEKLFF. In DNA, the CDR3 is TGTGCCAGCAGCCCTTACGCTAATGAAAAACTGTTTTTT.

This clonotype turned up a few times. The chain carries TRBV20-1 and TRBJ1-4; TRBD1 might be the D (6 bases). The CDR3 runs 12 residues. Germline loops: CDR1 DFQATT, CDR2 SNEGSKA (reference sequence). V dropped 3 bases and J dropped 8 bases, with 10 bases sitting between them. The CDR3 DNA reads TGCAGTGCTAGCCCTCAGGGGGAAAAACTGTTTTTT. Amino acids: CSASPQGEKLFF.

This clonotype was detected ten times or more. The genes are TRBV29-1 and TRBJ2-7; D unresolved. Germline V gene data show CDR1 as SQVTM and CDR2 as ANQGSEA. The CDR3 covers 11 residues. V lost 5 bases and J 3 bases, leaving 8 bases between the germline ends. The CDR3 loop reads CSVWTNYEQYF. The CDR3 DNA reads TGCAGCGTTTGGACCAACTACGAGCAGTACTTC.

This clonotype was picked up a small number of times. An end of the junction does not agree with germline; a read error may underlie this. The V gene is TRBV5-1, the J gene TRBJ2-2, with D maybe TRBD1 (5 bases). The CDR3 covers 16 residues. The germline gives CDR1 SGHRS, CDR2 YFSETQ. This chain's CDR3 is CASSQPGSGNTGELFF. The CDR3 nucleotides read TGTGCCAGCAGCCAACCAGGGTCGGGGAACACCGGGGAGCTGTTTTTT. Using reference TRBV5-1 and TRBJ2-2 for the parts outside the CDR3, the full variable domain is KAGVTQTPRYLIKTRGQQVTLSCSPISGHRSVSWYQQTPGQGLQFLFEYFSETQRNKGNFPGRFSGRQFSNSRSEMNVSTLELGDSALYLCASSQPGSGNTGELFFGEGSRLTVL.

This clonotype was counted many times. The chain joins TRBV7-9 to TRBJ2-5; TRBD2 matches 12 bases. The CDR3 runs 15 residues. The J segment lost 4 bases and the V segment lost 3 bases, leaving 3 bases of the junction unmatched. Germline lookup yields CDR1 SEHNR and CDR2 FQNEAQ (reference sequence). The CDR3 reads CASSFQTSGRETQYF. CDR3 DNA sequence: TGTGCCAGCAGCTTTCAGACTAGCGGGAGAGAGACCCAGTACTTC.

This clonotype was seen many times. The chain employs TRBV20-1 and TRBJ2-5; D is possibly TRBD1 or TRBD2 (5 bases each). Trimming left V 3 bases short and J 5 bases short, with 10 bases between. Looked up from germline, CDR1 is DFQATT and CDR2 is SNEGSKA (reference sequence). The CDR3 contains 12 residues. Written as DNA, the CDR3 is TGCAGTGCTAGGGGACCCTTCGAGACCCAGTACTTC. Residues: CSARGPFETQYF.

This clonotype occurred many times. V is TRBV2 and J is TRBJ1-5; 8 positions agree with TRBD1. CDR1 is SNHLY and CDR2 is FYNNEI in the germline V gene. The CDR3 is 14 residues long. Losses at the gene ends were 4 bases for V and 4 bases for J; bases not matched to a gene: 3. DNA of the CDR3: TGTGCCAGCAGTGGCAGGACAGGGAATCAGCCCCAGCATTTT. Translation gives CASSGRTGNQPQHF.

The gene calls are TRBV20-1 and TRBJ2-5, with TRBD2 matching over 11 bases. The germline V gene encodes CDR1 DFQATT and CDR2 SNEGSKA (reference sequence). Trimming at V came to 2 bases and at J to 6 bases, leaving 8 bases not matched to a gene. This CDR3 comprises 15 residues. Written as DNA, the CDR3 is TGCAGTGCTAGACCGCCCGGGACTAGCGGACAGACCCAGTACTTC. Protein product: CSARPPGTSGQTQYF.

This clonotype was detected ten times or more. The chain recombines TRBV20-1 with TRBJ1-1; 8 positions agree with TRBD1. With V trimmed by 3 bases and J by 3 bases, 3 bases remained unmatched. The germline gives CDR1 DFQATT, CDR2 SNEGSKA (reference sequence). CDR3 length: 13 residues. The CDR3 region has the DNA TGCAGTGCTAGGGACAGGGTACACACTGAAGCTTTCTTT. Encoded protein: CSARDRVHTEAFF.

This clonotype was seen at least ten times. V and J are TRBV6-2 or TRBV6-3 and TRBJ2-2; TRBD2 is a possible D gene (6 bases). Trimming took off 2 bases at V and 7 bases at J, with 8 bases between the two ends. The CDR3 spans 13 residues. Looked up from germline, CDR1 is MNHEY and CDR2 is SVGEGT. CDR3 nucleotide sequence: TGTGCCAGCAGTTACGGGAGGCACGGGGAGCTGTTTTTT. This sequence encodes CASSYGRHGELFF.

In its sample, this clonotype was seen many times. The CDR3 region is CASSGNRGNTEAFF. The CDR3 bases are TGTGCCAGTAGTGGTAACAGGGGGAACACTGAAGCTTTCTTT. This chain connects TRBV19 to TRBJ1-1; 7 bases map to TRBD1. There are 14 residues in the CDR3. Looked up from germline, CDR1 is LNHDA and CDR2 is SQIVND (reference sequence). V was pared by 5 bases and J by 1 base, with 4 bases of the junction left unmatched.

This clonotype has more than one count but fewer than ten. CDR3 loop: CASSYSKQGGYEQYF. The CDR3 region has the DNA TGTGCCAGCAGTTACTCGAAACAGGGGGGCTACGAGCAGTACTTC. The gene calls are TRBV6-5 and TRBJ2-7; TRBD1 agrees at 8 bases. V gave up 0 bases and J gave up 3 bases; unmatched junction bases: 4. This CDR3 is built from 15 residues. Germline loops: CDR1 MNHEY, CDR2 SVGAGI.

This clonotype was counted ten times or more. The chain recombines TRBV6-1 with TRBJ1-2; tentative D call: TRBD1 (5 bases). Trimming removed 2 bases at V and 9 bases at J, with 16 bases between. Germline values: CDR1 MNHNS, CDR2 SASEGT. The CDR3 is made up of 14 amino acids. CDR3 residues: CASSERPGGTSYTF. Written as DNA, the CDR3 is TGTGCCAGCAGTGAACGGCCTGGGGGGACGAGCTACACCTTC.

J is TRBJ2-7 and V is TRBV7-9; unclear D gene. The germline V gene has CDR1 SEHNR and CDR2 FQNEAQ (reference sequence). The CDR3 is 14 residues long. V lost 1 base to trimming and J lost 6 bases, with 13 bases between them. The CDR3 coding sequence is TGTGCCAGCAGCTTAGAGCAATACCTCCCCGAGCAGTACTTC. Translating it yields CASSLEQYLPEQYF.

The V and J genes are TRBV24-1 and TRBJ2-7; TRBD2 matches at 11 bases. CDR1 and CDR2 from the germline V gene are KGHDR and SFDVKD. The CDR3 consists of 16 residues. V lost 11 bases, J lost 2 bases, and 13 bases stayed unmatched. CDR3: CASREHTTSGAYEQYF. The CDR3 DNA reads as TGTGCCAGCAGAGAACATACGACTAGCGGGGCCTACGAGCAGTACTTC.

This clonotype has more than one count but fewer than ten. The rearrangement uses TRBV5-4 and TRBJ2-7, with D perhaps given as TRBD1 or TRBD2 (5 bases each). Germline V gene data show CDR1 as SGHNT and CDR2 as YYREEE (reference sequence). The CDR3 length is 12 residues. Trimming removed 3 bases from V and 5 bases from J, with 9 bases in between. Here the CDR3 reads CASSWGRDEQYF. The CDR3 nucleotides read TGTGCCAGCAGCTGGGGACGGGACGAGCAGTACTTC.